This T cell receptor beta chain was sequenced for a study of blood T cell repertoires in COVID-19. Study-level information: Collection of acute and convalescent COVID-19 samples took place in the United States, Italy and Spain.

As originally analysed: Nucleated cell counts were estimated from reference gene primer amplification. This table comes from immunoSEQ multiplex PCR, and its TCRdb copy is limited to in-frame clones, with some not included. V and J calls and clone size are those listed in that table; D and trimming were worked out from the DNA. Among approximately 110,000 clones listed, more than 75% were seen once. Sequencing was carried out using peripheral blood. The sequence derives from a human donor in a cohort sampled during active COVID-19.

The CDR3 here is CASSLGQGNSPLHF. The DNA of the CDR3 is TGTGCCAGCAGTTTAGGGCAGGGGAATTCACCCCTCCACTTT. The gene calls are TRBV28 and TRBJ1-6, with D perhaps TRBD1 (6 bases). Trimming took off 2 bases at V and 7 bases at J, with 9 bases between the two ends. This CDR3 is 14 amino acids long. CDR1 is MDHEN and CDR2 is SYDVKM in the germline V gene.